These T cell receptor beta chains were read from a single sample in a study of T cells after yellow fever vaccination. TCRdb reanalysed the 5' RACE reads using MiXCR and keeps one entry per CDR3 protein. The sample has about 94,000 distinct CDR3 sequences, under 9% seen once; the top ten hold 16%. This specimen consisted of CD8+ T cells not binding an NS4B(214-222) dextramer, sorted from PBMCs, obtained approximately 16 days after the first yellow fever vaccination. All receptors come from a man younger than 30 who received the YFV17D yellow fever vaccine. CDR3s include the opening cysteine and the closing phenylalanine or tryptophan. A D gene is named only where the DNA matches it firmly. Size values are once, few and many counts, or a class for expanded clones, and some rows have none.

V gene,D gene,clone size,J gene,CDR3 DNA,CDR3 protein
TRBV5-1,-,-,TRBJ2-2,TGCGCCAGCAGCGCGGGGACAGACACCGGGGAGCTGTTTTTT,CASSAGTDTGELFF
TRBV6-5,-,-,TRBJ1-2,TGTGCCAGCAGTTACGGGTCGGCGGATTCCTATGGCTACACCTTC,CASSYGSADSYGYTF
TRBV20-1,-,few,TRBJ2-6,TGCAGTGCTGATGATAGAACGGAGTCTGGGGCCAACGTCCTGACTTTC,CSADDRTESGANVLTF
TRBV4-1,-,-,TRBJ2-2,TGCGCCAGCAGCGGGTTCCCACTCTCGAACACCGGGGAGCTGTTTTTT,CASSGFPLSNTGELFF
TRBV30,-,few,TRBJ1-4,TGTGCCTGGAGTGTGGGGGAAAAACTGTTTTTT,CAWSVGEKLFF
TRBV5-1,-,few,TRBJ2-2,TGCGCCAGCAGCCCGCACGAAGGGGCTGGCACCGGGGAGCTGTTTTTT,CASSPHEGAGTGELFF
TRBV5-8,-,few,TRBJ1-5,TGTGCCAGCAGCCCTGGGGGTATTCAGCCCCAGCATTTT,CASSPGGIQPQHF
TRBV6-2/TRBV6-3,-,-,TRBJ2-3,TGTGCCAGCAGCCACCTCTTATTCGATACGCAGTATTTT,CASSHLLFDTQYF
TRBV29-1,-,-,TRBJ2-2,TGCAGCGTTGTTGGGTCCACCGGGGAGCTGTTTTTT,CSVVGSTGELFF
TRBV19,-,few,TRBJ1-2,TGTGCCAGTAGTGTAACCGGGACGGCGAACTATGGCTACACCTTC,CASSVTGTANYGYTF
TRBV7-2,TRBD2,few,TRBJ2-1,TGTGCCAGCAGCTCGCGTACTAGCGGGGGGGCCGTCAATGAGCAGTTCTTC,CASSSRTSGGAVNEQFF
TRBV24-1,-,-,TRBJ2-7,TGTGCCACGACTCCCGAGGGGAGGGGGCAATACGAGCAGTACTTC,CATTPEGRGQYEQYF
TRBV27,-,few,TRBJ2-3,TGTGCCAGCAGTCCCACGGCAGGGGGGTCAGATACGCAGTATTTT,CASSPTAGGSDTQYF
TRBV5-5,TRBD1,few,TRBJ2-7,TGTGCCAGCAGCTTGGAGGCAGGGGGCTTCTACGAGCAGTACTTC,CASSLEAGGFYEQYF
TRBV24-1,TRBD1,few,TRBJ1-3,TGTGCCACCAGTGATTTGCAAGGGACAGGGGGTGGAAACACCATATATTTT,CATSDLQGTGGGNTIYF
TRBV12-3/TRBV12-4,TRBD1,few,TRBJ1-1,TGTGCCAGCAGTTTCGGACAGGGAACTGAAGCTTTCTTT,CASSFGQGTEAFF
TRBV29-1,-,-,TRBJ1-2,TGCAGCGTTGTCGCAACAGGCGGTAACTATGGCTACACCTTC,CSVVATGGNYGYTF
TRBV29-1,TRBD2,-,TRBJ2-1,TGCAGCGTTGAAGGACTAGCGGGGGTCGATGAGCAGTTCTTC,CSVEGLAGVDEQFF
TRBV30,-,-,TRBJ1-2,TGTGCCTGGGCCCGGGATGGCTACACCTTC,CAWARDGYTF
TRBV6-2/TRBV6-3,TRBD2,few,TRBJ2-1,TGTGCCAGCCGAGACAGCGGGGGGGCCGACAATGAGCAGTTCTTC,CASRDSGGADNEQFF